This T cell receptor (beta chain) was documented in a study of T cells in Graves' hyperthyroidism and ophthalmopathy. TCR beta CDR3 sequences were amplified from RNA transcripts. HTBI primers were the set used in a first-round RT-PCR of the TCR CDR3. TCRdb processed the multiplex PCR reads anew with MiXCR; each CDR3 protein has one entry. Found here are more than 350,000 distinct CDR3 sequences, more than 13% of them singletons; the top ten hold about 33%. Hyperthyroidism patients were newly diagnosed, had disease duration under 2 months, and were aged 18 to 65 years. Exclusions: uncontrolled infection, other autoimmune disease, pregnancy, lactation. Clinical symptoms, serum thyroxine, TRAb, thyroid ultrasound and orbital computed tomography established diagnosis. CDR3 length equals 17 residues. V dropped 5 bases and J dropped 2 bases, with 22 bases sitting between them. Germline V gene sequence: CDR1 SEHNR, CDR2 FQNEAQ (reference sequence).

The chain is built from TRBV7-9 and TRBJ2-7; D possibly matches TRBD1 or TRBD2 (6 bases each). The clonotype originates from a woman in her twenties or thirties with Graves' hyperthyroidism. Sample: blood. The CDR3 bases are TGTGCCAGCAGCGCCTTAGGGCTACGGGGGCGGCCCTACGAGCAGTACTTC. It encodes CASSALGLRGRPYEQYF.